The 5 T cell receptor beta chains below come from one sample, sequenced in a study of T cell repertoires in cytomegalovirus infection (dated by TCRdb to the late 2010s). These receptors are not linked to any known antigen. The treatment or condition label corresponds to: in vitro stimulation with specific CMV peptide epitopes to enrich CMV-specific T cells. Sequencing used an Illumina HiSeq 1500. Starting from the raw public reads, TCRdb applied fastp trimming at Q25, assembled clones with MiXCR and retained in-frame beta chains. Rows are combined by CDR3 protein, so each entry shows the most common genes and DNA. This sample has around 800,000 distinct CDR3 sequences in its table, and about 31% of those were observed once. 12% of the sample rests with the top ten. Sequenced material: cultured CD8+ T cells from PBMCs, taken from culture after CMV antigen stimulation. These receptors originate from a human donor in good health (CMV status not recorded). Some clones in this sample may be carry-over from other donors' samples.

A word on this clonotype: Possible read error: a much larger clone is one base away. J is TRBJ2-1 and V is TRBV7-6; D may be TRBD2 (7 bases). The CDR3 runs 15 residues. The germline gives CDR1 SGHVS, CDR2 FNYEAQ. The CDR3 region is CANSLRGGPYNEQFF. The CDR3 bases are TGTGCCAACAGCTTAAGGGGGGGCCCTTACAATGAGCAGTTCTTC. The full variable domain, rest sourced from reference TRBV7-6 and TRBJ2-1, is GAGVSQSPRYKVTKRGQDVALRCDPISGHVSLYWYRQALGQGPEFLTYFNYEAQQDKSGLPNDRFSAERPEGSISTLTIQRTEQRDSAMYRCANSLRGGPYNEQFFGPGTRLTVL.

The V gene is TRBV5-5, the J gene TRBJ2-6; the D gene is possibly TRBD1 (5 bases). Germline values: CDR1 SGHKS, CDR2 YYEKEE (reference sequence). CDR3 size: 17 residues. Trimming cost V 0 bases and J 0 bases, with 10 bases left between them. The CDR3 coding sequence is TGTGCCAGCAGCTTGGACAGGTTGGCCTCTGGGGCCAACGTCCTGACTTTC. This sequence encodes CASSLDRLASGANVLTF.

V usage is TRBV20-1 and J usage is TRBJ2-1, with D uncertain. The CDR3 has 12 amino acids. With 0 bases removed from V and 10 bases from J, the gap between germline ends came to 10 bases. In germline, CDR1 is DFQATT, CDR2 SNEGSKA (reference sequence). CDR3 bases: TGCAGTGCTAGAGATATGACTTTAGAGCAGTTCTTC. The encoded protein is CSARDMTLEQFF.

This clonotype was seen more than once but under ten times. V usage is TRBV11-1 and J usage is TRBJ2-7; TRBD2 matches 12 bases. The CDR3 has 15 residues. From germline, CDR1 is SGHAT and CDR2 FQDESV (reference sequence). V gave up 2 bases and J gave up 5 bases; unmatched junction bases: 4. The CDR3 DNA reads as TGTGCCAGCAGCTTACTAGCGGGGGGGCCCAACGAGCAGTACTTC. Protein: CASSLLAGGPNEQYF. The whole variable domain, remainder taken from reference TRBV11-1 and TRBJ2-7, is EAEVAQSPRYKITEKSQAVAFWCDPISGHATLYWYRQILGQGPELLVQFQDESVVDDSQLPKDRFSAERLKGVDSTLKIQPAELGDSAMYLCASSLLAGGPNEQYFGPGTRLTVT.

In this sample, this clonotype turned up many times. This rearrangement joins TRBV27 to TRBJ2-3, with D uncertain. The germline CDR1 and CDR2 sequences are MNHEY and SMNVEV (reference sequence). This CDR3 spans 14 amino acids. The V and J ends lost 6 bases and 0 bases respectively, with 10 bases between them. The CDR3 reads CASSLGLSTDTQYF. CDR3 nucleotides: TGTGCCAGCAGCTTAGGGCTGAGCACAGATACGCAGTATTTT.